What follows are 25 T cell receptor beta chains derived from one specimen sequenced in a study of siplizumab effects on memory and regulatory T cells. Method: immunoSEQ multiplex PCR; TCRdb's copy keeps in-frame clones and lacks some. The table includes around 100,000 clones, 80% to 95% detected once. The sample comprised non-Treg CD4+ T cells sorted from blood. Receptors originate from a human donor in good health.

The rearrangement joins TRBV19 to TRBJ2-3; 9 positions agree with TRBD2. Per germline, CDR1 LNHDA and CDR2 SQIVND (reference sequence). The CDR3 sequence is 18 residues long. V shed 5 bases, J shed 4 bases, and the junction held 16 bases outside the gene matches. This CDR3 is CASSAPYSGGRAADTQYF. CDR3 DNA sequence: TGTGCCAGTAGTGCTCCGTATTCTGGCGGGAGGGCCGCAGATACGCAGTATTTT.

The chain couples TRBV6-6 to TRBJ2-6, with 7 bases lining up with TRBD1. CDR1 is MNHNY, CDR2 SVGAGI, per germline (reference sequence). CDR3 length: 16 amino acids. Unmatched junction bases numbered 6, after V lost 5 bases and J lost 2 bases. Written as DNA, the CDR3 is TGTGCCAGCAGTAGACAGGGTAGACCTGGGGCCAACGTCCTGACTTTC. This codes for CASSRQGRPGANVLTF.

The rearrangement uses TRBV19 and TRBJ2-3; the match to TRBD2 covers 8 bases. CDR1 is LNHDA, CDR2 SQIVND, per germline (reference sequence). The V segment lost 4 bases and the J segment 3 bases; nucleotides outside the gene matches: 9. CDR3 size: 16 residues. CDR3 in amino acids: CASSRFKGLETDTQYF. The CDR3 bases are TGTGCCAGTAGTAGGTTTAAGGGACTAGAGACAGATACGCAGTATTTT.

The CDR3: CASSRTLRTPGTQYF. In DNA form, the CDR3 reads TGTGCCAGCAGTAGGACACTTAGGACCCCTGGTACGCAGTATTTT. This chain connects TRBV6-5 to TRBJ2-3; D perhaps matches TRBD1 (5 bases). The germline V gene encodes CDR1 MNHEY and CDR2 SVGAGI. CDR3 length: 15 amino acids. Trimming took 5 bases from V and 8 from J, leaving 20 bases between them.

The rearrangement links TRBV7-2 to TRBJ1-4, with a tentative D call TRBD1 (6 bases). CDR3 length equals 17 residues. Germline lookup yields CDR1 SGHTA and CDR2 FQGNSA. V lost 0 bases to trimming and J lost 10 bases, with 21 bases between them. For the CDR3, the DNA is TGTGCCAGCAGCTTAGCGCCTGGGGCAGGGGTTGGTGGAAAACTGTTTTTT. The encoded protein is CASSLAPGAGVGGKLFF.

J is TRBJ1-1 and V is TRBV21-1. TRBV21-1 is a pseudogene segment. The CDR3 is made up of 14 amino acids. DNA of the CDR3: TGTGCCAGCAGAGCGGACACCCGGGACACTGAAGCTTTCTTT. Translation gives CASRADTRDTEAFF.

The chain joins TRBV6-1 to TRBJ1-5, with unresolved D. V was clipped by 3 bases and J by 3 bases, with 9 bases between them. CDR3 length: 14 residues. Germline V gene sequence: CDR1 MNHNS, CDR2 SASEGT. This CDR3 is CASSDGLSNQPQHF. The CDR3 DNA sequence: TGTGCCAGCAGTGACGGACTTTCCAATCAGCCCCAGCATTTT.

CDR3 sequence (DNA): TGTGCCAGCAGCTTGGGGCGGAACACAGATACGCAGTATTTT. Its translation is CASSLGRNTDTQYF. The V gene is TRBV7-9, the J gene TRBJ2-3, with D possibly TRBD1 on 5 matching bases. This CDR3 contains 14 residues. Germline CDR1 and CDR2: SEHNR and FQNEAQ (reference sequence). Trimming pared 3 bases from V and 2 bases from J, leaving 9 bases between.

The chain couples TRBV5-4 to TRBJ2-1; TRBD2 aligns across 8 bases. The germline CDR1 and CDR2 sequences are SGHNT and YYREEE (reference sequence). This CDR3 is built from 15 residues. J gave up 4 bases and V 4 bases, and 7 bases lay outside the gene matches. The CDR3 DNA sequence: TGTGCCAGCAGCGTAACTAGCGGAAATTACAATGAGCAGTTCTTC. Translating gives CASSVTSGNYNEQFF.

This chain uses TRBV5-1 with TRBJ2-7; TRBD2 matches 8 bases. The CDR3 has 14 residues. Germline V gives CDR1 SGHRS, CDR2 YFSETQ. J was trimmed by 6 bases and V by 5 bases; bases with no gene match: 10. The CDR3 is CASRGIAGLGEQYF. As DNA, the CDR3 is TGCGCCAGCAGGGGGATAGCGGGACTGGGCGAGCAGTACTTC.

The CDR3: CASRSLASQETQYF. Written as DNA, the CDR3 is TGCGCCAGCAGGTCCCTAGCGAGCCAAGAGACCCAGTACTTC. This chain links TRBV5-1 with TRBJ2-5; TRBD2 might be the D (6 bases). V was trimmed by 5 bases and J by 1 base, leaving 12 bases between them. Germline loops: CDR1 SGHRS, CDR2 YFSETQ. This CDR3 is built from 14 residues.

The V gene is TRBV7-9, the J gene TRBJ1-4; 7 bases match TRBD1. Germline trimming cut 5 bases from V and 8 bases from J; bases unmatched to any gene: 2. Germline CDR1 reads SEHNR; CDR2 reads FQNEAQ (reference sequence). The CDR3 sequence is 12 residues long. The DNA for the CDR3 is TGTGCCAGCAGCCAGGGGGGAGAAAAACTGTTTTTT. Its protein product is CASSQGGEKLFF.

This clone was counted a single time. The chain links TRBV15 to TRBJ2-7, with D unclear. CDR3 length: 13 residues. V shed 3 bases and J shed 5 bases, with 11 bases lying between them. Germline-derived CDR1 and CDR2 are LNHNV and YYDKDF (reference sequence). The CDR3 bases are TGTGCCACCAGCAGTCCCTCCGTCGACGAGCAGTACTTC. This sequence encodes CATSSPSVDEQYF.

The chain couples TRBV18 to TRBJ1-4; no definite D call. In germline, CDR1 is KGHSH, CDR2 LQKENI. The CDR3 extends over 13 amino acids. The germline V and J ends were trimmed by 3 bases and 11 bases, with 13 bases remaining between them. The CDR3 region is CASSPGQPDKLFF. In DNA form, the CDR3 reads TGTGCCAGCTCACCTGGGCAGCCCGACAAACTGTTTTTT.

V gene TRBV7-9 combines with J gene TRBJ2-5, with 9 nucleotides matching TRBD1. V was pared by 4 bases and J by 1 base, with 10 bases of the junction left unmatched. Germline loops: CDR1 SEHNR, CDR2 FQNEAQ (reference sequence). CDR3 length: 17 amino acids. The DNA for the CDR3 is TGTGCCAGCAGCTCGGGTCGACAGGGGGGATCCCAAGAGACCCAGTACTTC. It translates to CASSSGRQGGSQETQYF.

The V gene is TRBV5-1, the J gene TRBJ2-5, with D possibly TRBD2 on 5 matching bases. The germline V gene encodes CDR1 SGHRS and CDR2 YFSETQ. The ends were cut back, 4 bases at V and 5 bases at J, with 15 bases in the middle. This CDR3 is built from 14 residues. Written as DNA, the CDR3 is TGCGCCAGCAGCCCCTCCTGGGGAGATGAGACCCAGTACTTC. It encodes CASSPSWGDETQYF.

The chain has TRBV11-1 and TRBJ2-6; the D gene is possibly TRBD2 (6 bases). Germline CDR1 reads SGHAT; CDR2 reads FQDESV (reference sequence). Trimming removed 5 bases from V and 0 bases from J, with 11 bases in between. The CDR3 is made up of 16 amino acids. The CDR3 DNA reads TGTGCCAGCAGCCCACCGGGAGTCTCTGGGGCCAACGTCCTGACTTTC. Translated: CASSPPGVSGANVLTF.

Here the CDR3 reads CASSLQDRTNTDTQYF. CDR3 DNA: TGCGCCAGCAGCTTGCAGGACAGAACAAACACAGATACGCAGTATTTT. This sequence joins TRBV5-1 and TRBJ2-3; D perhaps matches TRBD1 (6 bases). The CDR3 has 16 amino acids. Germline V gene lookup returns CDR1 SGHRS and CDR2 YFSETQ. The V end lost 1 base, the J end lost 2 bases, and 14 bases lay between the germline ends.

This chain links TRBV10-3 with TRBJ2-7; perhaps TRBD2 as D (6 bases). The ends were cut back, 4 bases at V and 1 base at J, with 29 bases in the middle. The germline V gene has CDR1 ENHRY and CDR2 SYGVKD. This CDR3 is built from 20 residues. This chain's CDR3 is CAISVSRDFASTQISYEQYF. DNA of the CDR3: TGTGCCATCAGTGTAAGCAGGGACTTCGCGAGCACTCAAATATCCTACGAGCAGTACTTC.

V gene TRBV6-6 combines with J gene TRBJ2-7; D gene uncertain. Trimming took 6 bases from V and 5 from J, leaving 5 bases between them. The CDR3 is made up of 10 amino acids. Germline-derived CDR1 and CDR2 are MNHNY and SVGAGI (reference sequence). The CDR3 nucleotides are TGTGCCAGCAGAACAAACGAGCAGTACTTC. This translates into CASRTNEQYF.

The chain uses TRBV6-6 and TRBJ1-5; D gene uncertain. From germline, CDR1 is MNHNY and CDR2 SVGAGI (reference sequence). V was clipped by 6 bases and J by 0 bases, with 3 bases between them. This CDR3 contains 12 residues. The CDR3 is CASRNSNQPQHF. The CDR3 coding sequence is TGTGCCAGCAGAAATAGCAATCAGCCCCAGCATTTT.

The V gene is TRBV11-3, the J gene TRBJ2-2, with TRBD1 matching over 7 bases. With 6 bases clipped from V and 0 bases from J, the junction kept 4 bases outside the gene matches. Germline V CDR1 and CDR2: SGHNT, YENEEA. The CDR3 sequence is 15 residues long. The CDR3 DNA follows: TGTGCCAGCAGTCCCGGGACAGCGAACACCGGGGAGCTGTTTTTT. Translated, it gives CASSPGTANTGELFF.

The J gene is TRBJ2-3, the V gene TRBV29-1, with a tentative D call TRBD2 (6 bases). V lost 4 bases and J lost 2, with 19 bases in between. CDR1 SQVTM and CDR2 ANQGSEA come from the germline V gene. The CDR3 sequence is 16 residues long. Here the CDR3 reads CSVGHLGLANTDTQYF. CDR3 DNA: TGCAGCGTTGGACACCTCGGGCTAGCGAACACAGATACGCAGTATTTT.

The chain combines TRBV27 with TRBJ2-2; possible D gene TRBD2, 6 bases. Germline V gives CDR1 MNHEY, CDR2 SMNVEV (reference sequence). The CDR3 has 15 residues. V was clipped by 2 bases and J by 7 bases, with 14 bases between them. The CDR3 coding sequence is TGTGCCAGCAGTTTACAGTCGGGGGTTCTCGGGGAGCTGTTTTTT. Its translation is CASSLQSGVLGELFF.

V gene TRBV7-2 combines with J gene TRBJ2-3; TRBD2 matches at 11 bases. This CDR3 spans 16 amino acids. Germline assignment: CDR1 SGHTA and CDR2 FQGNSA. With V trimmed by 6 bases and J by 4 bases, 9 bases remained unmatched. CDR3: CASRSTSGRPSDTQYF. The DNA for the CDR3 is TGTGCCAGCAGGTCAACTAGCGGGAGACCTTCAGATACGCAGTATTTT.